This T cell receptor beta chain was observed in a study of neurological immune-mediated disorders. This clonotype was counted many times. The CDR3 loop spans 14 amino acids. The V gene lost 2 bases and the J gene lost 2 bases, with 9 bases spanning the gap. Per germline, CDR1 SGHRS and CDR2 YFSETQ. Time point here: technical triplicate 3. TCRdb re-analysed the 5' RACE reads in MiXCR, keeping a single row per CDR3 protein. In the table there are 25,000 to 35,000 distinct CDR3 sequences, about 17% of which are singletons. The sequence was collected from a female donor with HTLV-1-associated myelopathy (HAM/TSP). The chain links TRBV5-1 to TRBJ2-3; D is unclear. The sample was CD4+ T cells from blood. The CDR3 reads CASSFDITTDTQYF. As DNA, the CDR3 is TGCGCCAGCAGCTTCGACATTACCACAGATACGCAGTATTTT.